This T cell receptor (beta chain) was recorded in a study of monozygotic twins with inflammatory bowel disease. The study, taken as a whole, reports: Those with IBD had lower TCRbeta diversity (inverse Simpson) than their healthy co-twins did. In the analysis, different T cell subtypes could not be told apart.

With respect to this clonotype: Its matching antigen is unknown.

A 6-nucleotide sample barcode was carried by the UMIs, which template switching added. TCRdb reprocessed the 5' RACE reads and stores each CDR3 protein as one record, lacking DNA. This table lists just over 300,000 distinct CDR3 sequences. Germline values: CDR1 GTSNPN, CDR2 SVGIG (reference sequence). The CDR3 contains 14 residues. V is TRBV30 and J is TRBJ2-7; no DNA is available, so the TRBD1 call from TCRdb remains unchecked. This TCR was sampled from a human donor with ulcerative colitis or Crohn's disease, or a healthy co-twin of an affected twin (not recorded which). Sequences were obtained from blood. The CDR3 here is CAYLEGGGPYEQYF.